The clone carrying this T cell receptor (beta chain) occurred once. Germline V gives CDR1 SGHVT, CDR2 SQSDAQ. The CDR3 is made up of 15 amino acids. The ends lost 1 base at V and 6 bases at J; junction bases unmatched: 4. Described time point: after dendritic cell vaccination, including at tumor progression/relapse. These data originate in a study of glioma-infiltrating T cells after dendritic cell vaccination. Assay: immunoSEQ multiplex PCR; the TCRdb copy retains only in-frame clones and omits some. The sample carries approximately 85,000 clones, around 85% recorded once. This chain connects TRBV7-4 to TRBJ2-7; TRBD2 matches at 12 bases. The source is a human donor with glioblastoma. The sequencing here drew on blood, taken after dendritic cell vaccination. CDR3 in amino acids: CASSLEASGGAEQYF. The CDR3 nucleotides read TGTGCCAGCAGCTTAGAAGCTAGCGGGGGGGCCGAGCAGTACTTC.